The T cell receptor beta chain under discussion was sequenced for a study of blood T cells in healthy people across ages. V shed 8 bases and J shed 1 base, with 5 bases lying between them. CDR1 is LGHDT, CDR2 YNNKEL, per germline (reference sequence). CDR3 size: 12 residues. PCR was performed a second time for roughly 7 to 12 cycles using a sample-barcoded 5' primer and a J-beta primer mix. TCRdb fed the 5' RACE reads into MiXCR, producing one record per CDR3 protein. The sample includes about 650,000 distinct CDR3 sequences, about 50% of them seen just once. This clonotype was obtained from a woman at least 80 years old in good health. The rearrangement joins TRBV3-1 to TRBJ2-2; no definite D call. Sequenced material: blood. The chain's CDR3 is CASERNTGELFF. CDR3 coding DNA: TGTGCCAGCGAGAGGAACACCGGGGAGCTGTTTTTT.